These T cell receptor beta chains were read from a single sample in a study of T cells after yellow fever vaccination. TCRdb reprocessed the 5' RACE reads via MiXCR and lists one record per CDR3 protein. This table holds almost 30,000 distinct CDR3 sequences, 5.5% to 8% found once. The sample here was PBMCs, either bulk or a sorted T-cell subset (CD4+, CD8+, memory, or dextramer-sorted; not recorded which), taken on the day of the yellow fever booster vaccination. These receptor sequences come from a young man who received the YFV17D yellow fever vaccine. Both conserved end residues are part of each CDR3. The D gene is left open where the match is weak. Some rows have no size entry. The others give once, few or many, or a class for an expanded clone.

clone size	V gene	D gene	J gene	CDR3 protein	CDR3 DNA
many	TRBV20-1	NA	TRBJ1-3	CSARDISGNTIYF	TGCAGTGCCAGGGACATCTCTGGAAACACCATATATTTT
few	TRBV10-3	TRBD1	TRBJ1-1	CAIMGGTVNTEAFF	TGTGCCATCATGGGGGGGACAGTCAACACTGAAGCTTTCTTT
many	TRBV21-1	NA	TRBJ2-7	CASSKDSPSGSYEQYF	TGTGCCAGCAGCAAAGATTCCCCTAGCGGATCCTACGAGCAGTACTTC
many	TRBV12-5	TRBD1	TRBJ2-1	CASGLAIGTGDNEQFF	TGTGCTAGTGGTTTGGCCATCGGGACAGGGGATAATGAGCAGTTCTTC
many	TRBV5-1	NA	TRBJ2-3	CASSLDVGITQYF	TGCGCCAGCAGCTTGGACGTCGGGATCACGCAGTATTTT
many	TRBV2	TRBD2	TRBJ2-1	CASGLGLAADRSEQFF	TGTGCCAGCGGTTTGGGACTAGCGGCTGACAGGAGTGAGCAGTTCTTC
many	TRBV20-1	TRBD2	TRBJ2-5	CSARVGGPRETQYF	TGCAGTGCCCGAGTGGGAGGGCCTCGGGAGACCCAGTACTTC
medium-sized	TRBV15	NA	TRBJ1-1	CATSRNRAGTEAFF	TGTGCCACCAGCAGGAACAGGGCGGGCACTGAAGCTTTCTTT
NA	TRBV12-3/TRBV12-4	TRBD1	TRBJ2-7	CASSGCGTGVCEQYF	TGTGCCAGCAGTGGCTGCGGGACAGGGGTATGCGAGCAGTACTTC
NA	TRBV6-2/TRBV6-3	TRBD2	TRBJ2-1	CANSYSSPSGVYNEQFF	TGTGCCAACAGTTACTCGAGCCCTAGCGGGGTATACAATGAGCAGTTCTTC
few	TRBV5-4	TRBD1	TRBJ1-3	CASSLVGTVSSGNTIYF	TGTGCCAGCAGCTTGGTTGGGACAGTGAGCTCTGGAAACACCATATATTTT
many	TRBV12-3/TRBV12-4	NA	TRBJ2-2	CASSLALGGYTGELFF	TGTGCCAGCAGTTTAGCGCTAGGGGGATACACCGGGGAGCTGTTTTTT
many	TRBV29-1	NA	TRBJ1-3	CSVTDRGNTIYF	TGCAGCGTGACCGACAGGGGAAACACCATATATTTT
many	TRBV3-1	TRBD2	TRBJ2-1	CASSQAGGLNEQFF	TGTGCCAGCAGCCAAGCGGGAGGGCTGAATGAGCAGTTCTTC
NA	TRBV19	NA	TRBJ1-4	CASSPQEATNEKLFF	TGTGCCAGTAGTCCGCAGGAGGCAACTAATGAAAAACTGTTTTTT
many	TRBV28	TRBD1	TRBJ2-7	CASSLGQGGEQYF	TGTGCCAGCAGTTTGGGACAGGGGGGCGAGCAGTACTTC
few	TRBV25-1	NA	TRBJ2-3	CASSESALTDTQYF	TGTGCCAGCAGTGAATCCGCACTCACAGATACGCAGTATTTT
few	TRBV11-2	NA	TRBJ2-1	CASSLEDLARFGEQFF	TGTGCCAGCAGCTTAGAAGACCTAGCCCGATTTGGTGAGCAGTTCTTC
many	TRBV28	TRBD1	TRBJ2-5	CASNRGPGQETQYF	TGTGCCAGCAATAGGGGGCCGGGGCAAGAGACCCAGTACTTC
many	TRBV10-3	NA	TRBJ1-1	CAISELTVMNTEAFF	TGTGCCATCAGTGAACTGACGGTTATGAACACTGAAGCTTTCTTT
few	TRBV20-1	TRBD1	TRBJ1-3	CSARDGQGAGNTIYF	TGCAGTGCTAGAGATGGACAGGGGGCTGGAAACACCATATATTTT
few	TRBV19	NA	TRBJ2-7	CASSITRETYEQYF	TGTGCCAGTAGTATAACCAGGGAGACCTACGAGCAGTACTTC
many	TRBV5-6	NA	TRBJ2-1	CASSITRGEQFF	TGTGCCAGCAGCATTACCCGCGGGGAGCAGTTCTTC
many	TRBV9	NA	TRBJ2-2	CASREGSVNTGELFF	TGTGCCAGCAGGGAGGGATCGGTGAACACCGGGGAGCTGTTTTTT
medium-sized	TRBV7-2	NA	TRBJ2-5	CASSFSTGQETQYF	TGTGCCAGCAGTTTCTCGACCGGCCAAGAGACCCAGTACTTC
many	TRBV15	NA	TRBJ1-4	CATSGVGDSEKLFF	TGTGCCACCAGCGGGGTAGGAGACTCTGAAAAACTGTTTTTT
many	TRBV19	NA	TRBJ1-2	CASSIKTGAGGYTF	TGTGCCAGTAGTATAAAAACGGGGGCCGGTGGCTACACCTTC
many	TRBV28	TRBD2	TRBJ2-7	CASSQGLAGAYEQYF	TGTGCCAGCAGCCAAGGACTAGCGGGAGCCTACGAGCAGTACTTC
many	TRBV7-6	NA	TRBJ2-7	CASSGADGDGPHTEQYF	TGTGCCAGCAGCGGAGCGGACGGGGATGGCCCCCACACCGAGCAGTACTTC
many	TRBV12-3/TRBV12-4	NA	TRBJ2-1	CASTPGSYNEQFF	TGTGCCAGCACCCCGGGCTCCTACAATGAGCAGTTCTTC
medium-sized	TRBV7-2	NA	TRBJ2-7	CASSLLPSGAYEQYF	TGTGCCAGCAGCTTATTGCCAAGCGGAGCCTACGAGCAGTACTTC
many	TRBV7-2	TRBD2	TRBJ2-7	CASSLMVGTSEYEQYF	TGTGCCAGCAGCTTAATGGTCGGGACTAGCGAATACGAGCAGTACTTC
many	TRBV14	NA	TRBJ1-6	CASSQGSYNSPLHF	TGTGCCAGCAGCCAGGGCTCCTATAATTCACCCCTCCACTTT
many	TRBV6-5	TRBD2	TRBJ2-7	CASSRLTSGSYEQYF	TGTGCCAGCAGCCGACTCACTAGCGGGAGTTACGAGCAGTACTTC
many	TRBV4-1	NA	TRBJ2-7	CASSQDRGSSYEQYF	TGCGCCAGCAGCCAAGACCGGGGAAGCTCCTACGAGCAGTACTTC
few	TRBV18	NA	TRBJ2-5	CASSPNANTRGTQYF	TGTGCCAGCTCGCCGAACGCCAACACGAGGGGGACCCAGTACTTC
many	TRBV7-2	NA	TRBJ2-7	CASSLEAGSGYF	TGTGCCAGCAGCTTAGAAGCGGGCTCGGGGTACTTC
NA	TRBV30	TRBD2	TRBJ2-2	CAWSAWGTSGSYTGELFF	TGTGCCTGGAGCGCCTGGGGAACTAGCGGGAGTTACACCGGGGAGCTGTTTTTT
many	TRBV6-2/TRBV6-3	TRBD2	TRBJ2-3	CASKTGLVFGTDTQYF	TGTGCCAGCAAGACGGGACTAGTTTTTGGCACAGATACGCAGTATTTT
many	TRBV7-9	NA	TRBJ2-3	CASAALRDTQYF	TGTGCCAGCGCCGCACTGAGGGATACGCAGTATTTT
NA	TRBV27	NA	TRBJ1-2	CASSLTRGQAIYGYTF	TGTGCCAGCAGTTTAACCCGAGGGCAGGCCATCTATGGCTACACCTTC
NA	TRBV11-2	TRBD2	TRBJ2-1	CASSLDRTSGSPSYNEQFF	TGTGCCAGCAGCTTAGATCGGACTAGCGGGAGCCCCTCCTACAATGAGCAGTTCTTC
many	TRBV12-3/TRBV12-4	TRBD2	TRBJ2-3	CASSLGPGLAGEQSTDTQYF	TGTGCCAGCAGTTTAGGCCCCGGACTAGCGGGAGAGCAGAGCACAGATACGCAGTATTTT
NA	TRBV7-2	NA	TRBJ2-7	CASSFSLSEQYF	TGTGCCAGCAGCTTCTCGCTGAGCGAGCAGTACTTC
NA	TRBV10-3	NA	TRBJ2-1	CAITRDNEQFF	TGTGCCATCACAAGAGACAATGAGCAGTTCTTC
many	TRBV11-2	TRBD2	TRBJ2-2	CASSLGGSGSTGELFF	TGTGCCAGCAGCTTAGGGGGTAGCGGGTCAACCGGGGAGCTGTTTTTT
few	TRBV19	NA	TRBJ2-6	CASSITGTGANVLTF	TGTGCCAGTAGTATAACGGGTACAGGGGCCAACGTCCTGACTTTC
NA	TRBV6-6	NA	TRBJ2-5	CASSYSQWETQYF	TGTGCCAGCAGTTACTCCCAATGGGAGACCCAGTACTTC
NA	TRBV19	NA	TRBJ2-1	CASSWMYNEQFF	TGTGCCAGTAGTTGGATGTACAATGAGCAGTTCTTC
few	TRBV2	NA	TRBJ1-2	CAVPSRGGSPDYGYTF	TGTGCCGTACCGTCAAGGGGGGGATCCCCCGACTATGGCTACACCTTC
many	TRBV11-2	TRBD1	TRBJ1-1	CASSLVGQGDNEAFF	TGTGCCAGCAGCTTAGTGGGACAGGGCGATAATGAAGCTTTCTTT
NA	TRBV20-1	NA	TRBJ1-2	CSARVGGYGYTF	TGCAGTGCCAGGGTGGGGGGCTATGGCTACACCTTC
few	TRBV7-1	NA	TRBJ2-4	CASSSRGFLSGHQNLIAKNIQYF	TGTGCCAGCAGCTCCCGAGGTTTCTTGTCGGGACACCAAAACTTGATAGCCAAAAACATTCAGTACTTC
many	TRBV4-3	NA	TRBJ2-1	CASSRRDTARNYNEQFF	TGCGCCAGCAGCCGGAGGGACACCGCAAGAAATTACAATGAGCAGTTCTTC